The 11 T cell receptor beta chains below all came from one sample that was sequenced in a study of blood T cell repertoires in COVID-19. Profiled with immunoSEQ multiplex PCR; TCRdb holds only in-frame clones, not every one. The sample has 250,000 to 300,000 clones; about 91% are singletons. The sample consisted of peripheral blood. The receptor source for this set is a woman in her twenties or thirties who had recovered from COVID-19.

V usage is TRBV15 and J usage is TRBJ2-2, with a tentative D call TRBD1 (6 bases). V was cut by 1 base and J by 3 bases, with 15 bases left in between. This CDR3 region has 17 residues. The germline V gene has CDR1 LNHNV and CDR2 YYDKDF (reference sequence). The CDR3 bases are TGTGCCACCAGCAGAGGATGGGGGCTCGTGGACACCGGGGAGCTGTTTTTT. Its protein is CATSRGWGLVDTGELFF.

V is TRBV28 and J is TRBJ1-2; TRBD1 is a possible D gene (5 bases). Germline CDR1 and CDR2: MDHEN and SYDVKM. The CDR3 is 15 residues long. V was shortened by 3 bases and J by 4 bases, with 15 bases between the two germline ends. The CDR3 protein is CASSFGTGRLYGYTF. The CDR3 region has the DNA TGTGCCAGCAGTTTCGGAACAGGAAGGCTCTATGGCTACACCTTC.

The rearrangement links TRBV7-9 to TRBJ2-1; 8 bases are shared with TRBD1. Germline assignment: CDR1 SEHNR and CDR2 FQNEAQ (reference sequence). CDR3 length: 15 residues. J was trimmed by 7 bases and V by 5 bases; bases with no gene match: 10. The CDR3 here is CASSRPFRDRNEQFF. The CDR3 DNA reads TGTGCCAGCAGCCGACCCTTTCGGGACAGGAATGAGCAGTTCTTC.

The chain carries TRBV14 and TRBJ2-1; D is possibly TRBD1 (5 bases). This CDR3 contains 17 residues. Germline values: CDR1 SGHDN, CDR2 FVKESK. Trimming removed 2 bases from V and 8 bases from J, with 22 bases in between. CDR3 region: CASSQRLGRQVGYEQFF. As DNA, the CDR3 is TGTGCCAGCAGCCAACGATTGGGGCGCCAAGTCGGTTATGAGCAGTTCTTC.

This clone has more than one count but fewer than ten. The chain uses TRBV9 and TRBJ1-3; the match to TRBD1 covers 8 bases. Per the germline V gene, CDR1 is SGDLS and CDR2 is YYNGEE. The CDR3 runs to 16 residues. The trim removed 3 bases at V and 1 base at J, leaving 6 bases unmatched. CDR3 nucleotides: TGTGCCAGCAGCGCCGGACAGGGAACGTCTGGAAACACCATATATTTT. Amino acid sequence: CASSAGQGTSGNTIYF.

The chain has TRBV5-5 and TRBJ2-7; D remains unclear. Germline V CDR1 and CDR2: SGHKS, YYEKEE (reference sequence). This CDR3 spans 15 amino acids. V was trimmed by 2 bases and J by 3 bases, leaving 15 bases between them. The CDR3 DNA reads TGTGCCAGCAGCTTCCCGGCTCCGGAGAGCTACGAGCAGTACTTC. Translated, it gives CASSFPAPESYEQYF.

This chain's CDR3 is CATSQRTNTEAFF. CDR3 nucleotides: TGTGCCACCTCCCAGCGAACGAACACTGAAGCTTTCTTT. The V gene is TRBV19, the J gene TRBJ1-1; no firm D call. CDR1 LNHDA and CDR2 SQIVND come from the germline V gene (reference sequence). CDR3 length equals 13 residues. The V and J ends lost 10 bases and 1 base respectively, with 13 bases between them.

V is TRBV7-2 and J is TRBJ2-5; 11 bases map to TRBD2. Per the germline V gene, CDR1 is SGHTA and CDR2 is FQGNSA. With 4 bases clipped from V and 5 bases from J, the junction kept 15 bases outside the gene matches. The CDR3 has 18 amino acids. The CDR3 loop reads CASSSDFPSGGFSETQYF. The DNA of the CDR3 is TGTGCCAGCAGCTCCGATTTTCCTAGCGGGGGGTTCTCGGAGACCCAGTACTTC. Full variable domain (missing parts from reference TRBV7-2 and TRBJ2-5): GAGVSQSPSNKVTEKGKDVELRCDPISGHTALYWYRQSLGQGLEFLIYFQGNSAPDKSGLPSDRFSAERTGGSVSTLTIQRTQQEDSAVYLCASSSDFPSGGFSETQYFGPGTRLLVL.

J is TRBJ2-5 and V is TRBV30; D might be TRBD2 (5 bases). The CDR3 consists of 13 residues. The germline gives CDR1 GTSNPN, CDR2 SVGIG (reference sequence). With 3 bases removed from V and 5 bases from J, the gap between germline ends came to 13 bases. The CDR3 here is CAWSRDPPETQYF. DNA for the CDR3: TGTGCCTGGAGCCGGGATCCTCCGGAGACCCAGTACTTC.

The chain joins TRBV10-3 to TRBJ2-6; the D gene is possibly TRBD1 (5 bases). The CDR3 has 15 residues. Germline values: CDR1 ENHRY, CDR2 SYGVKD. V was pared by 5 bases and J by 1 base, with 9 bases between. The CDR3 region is CAISLQDSGANVLTF. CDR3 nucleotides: TGTGCCATCAGTCTACAGGATTCTGGGGCCAACGTCCTGACTTTC.

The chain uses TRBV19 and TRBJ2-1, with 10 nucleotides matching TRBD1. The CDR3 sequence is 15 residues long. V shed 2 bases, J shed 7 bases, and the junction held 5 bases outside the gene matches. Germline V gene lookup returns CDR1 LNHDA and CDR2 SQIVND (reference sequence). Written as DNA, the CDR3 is TGTGCCAGTAGTATATGGGACAGGGGAGATAATGAGCAGTTCTTC. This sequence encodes CASSIWDRGDNEQFF.